The rows below give T cell receptor beta chains drawn from one sample of a study of cytomegalovirus exposure and HLA in healthy donors. The protocol was immunoSEQ multiplex PCR, while the TCRdb copy is restricted to in-frame clones and leaves out a portion. The sample contains more than 95,000 clones, roughly 80% of which appear only once. The sample was PBMCs. Receptors were obtained from a middle-aged man in good health and CMV-seropositive. The CDR3 runs from the conserved cysteine through the conserved F or W. D genes are given only for firm matches. Where a row states a size, it is once, few, many or the class of an expanded clone; other rows omit it.

TRBD2,TRBJ2-7,NA,TRBV5-4,TGTGCCAGCAGCACAGGAGGGCCTAGCGGGTACTACGAGCAGTACTTC,CASSTGGPSGYYEQYF
TRBD1,TRBJ1-1,NA,TRBV7-3,TGTGCCAGCGGAATACAGGGGGGGACTGAAGCTTTCTTT,CASGIQGGTEAFF
TRBD1,TRBJ1-2,NA,TRBV5-1,TGCGCCAGCAGCCGCGCACGGGACAGGGATTATGGCTACACCTTC,CASSRARDRDYGYTF
TRBD2,TRBJ2-7,NA,TRBV10-3,TGTGCCATCACCTACTCAGGATTACTAGCGGACCGTCCCTACGAGCAGTACTTC,CAITYSGLLADRPYEQYF
NA,TRBJ2-7,few,TRBV28,TGTGCCAGCAGTCCCCTAAAGGGAGCGACGAGCTCCTACGAGCAGTACTTC,CASSPLKGATSSYEQYF
NA,TRBJ1-2,NA,TRBV6-1,TGTGCCAGCAGTGACCAGGGGATAAACTATGGCTACACCTTC,CASSDQGINYGYTF
NA,TRBJ1-1,NA,TRBV5-5,TGTGCCAGCAGCTTTGGCCTCGGGGGGACCACTGAAGCTTTCTTT,CASSFGLGGTTEAFF
NA,TRBJ1-1,few,TRBV7-8,TGTGCCAGCAGCTTAGGGACAGTCACTGAAGCTTTCTTT,CASSLGTVTEAFF
NA,TRBJ2-7,NA,TRBV27,TGTGCCAGCAGTCCCTTTGGGGTCGGGGACGAGCAGTACTTC,CASSPFGVGDEQYF
NA,TRBJ2-2,once,TRBV7-6,TGTGCCAGCAGCGGGGGGAGGCAGAGAACCGGGGAGCTGTTTTTT,CASSGGRQRTGELFF
NA,TRBJ1-5,NA,TRBV15,TGTGCCACCAGCAGAGATTTAGTTGCAAGAGACAATCAGCCCCAGCATTTT,CATSRDLVARDNQPQHF
TRBD1,TRBJ1-5,NA,TRBV28,TGTGCCAGCTCGGGTAATTCCGGGACAGGAGGTGGTCAGCCCCAGCATTTT,CASSGNSGTGGGQPQHF
NA,TRBJ2-7,NA,TRBV5-1,TGCGCCAGCAGCTTGGCCCACAGCCTCTCCTACGAGCAGTACTTC,CASSLAHSLSYEQYF
NA,TRBJ2-3,NA,TRBV9,TGTGCCAGCAGCGGCGAGGGAGATACGCAGTATTTT,CASSGEGDTQYF
NA,TRBJ2-7,medium-sized,TRBV10-2,TGCGCCAGCAGTGAGCGAGGTAACGAGCAGTACTTC,CASSERGNEQYF
NA,TRBJ1-5,NA,TRBV5-6,TGTGCCAGCAGCCTATTTTTCGGCAATCAGCCCCAGCATTTT,CASSLFFGNQPQHF
NA,TRBJ1-1,NA,TRBV5-5,TGTGCCAGCAGCTTGCGGGGGGTGAACACTGAAGCTTTCTTT,CASSLRGVNTEAFF
TRBD2,TRBJ2-7,few,TRBV5-1,TGCGCCAGCAGCTTGGGGACTAGCGAACGCTACGAGCAGTACTTC,CASSLGTSERYEQYF
TRBD1,TRBJ2-1,NA,TRBV6-1,TGTGCCAGCATCCCGCCAGGGGGCTCCTACAATGAGCAGTTCTTC,CASIPPGGSYNEQFF
TRBD2,TRBJ2-5,NA,TRBV2,TGTGCCAGCAGATATAGCGGGGTTCCAGAGACCCAGTACTTC,CASRYSGVPETQYF
NA,TRBJ2-7,few,TRBV6-6,TGTGCCAGCAGACCCCGGGACACCTCCTACGAGCAGTACTTC,CASRPRDTSYEQYF
NA,TRBJ1-1,once,TRBV19,TGTGCCAGTACCCCATGGAATAGCGACACTGAAGCTTTCTTT,CASTPWNSDTEAFF
NA,TRBJ1-1,NA,TRBV4-3,TGCGCCAGCAGCCCCGCCGGGACACTGAACACTGAAGCTTTCTTT,CASSPAGTLNTEAFF
NA,TRBJ2-6,NA,TRBV25-1,TGTGCCAGCAGTGGGGGACATAGCTCTTCTGGGGCCAACGTCCTGACTTTC,CASSGGHSSSGANVLTF
NA,TRBJ2-5,once,TRBV18,TGTGCCAGCCGAACAGGGATACAAGAGACCCAGTACTTC,CASRTGIQETQYF
NA,TRBJ1-2,once,TRBV5-4,TGTGCCAGCAGTTCCGGGGACTTCTATGGCTACACCTTC,CASSSGDFYGYTF
NA,TRBJ1-1,NA,TRBV2,TGTGCCAGCAGTGAATTGGGCTATTCTGAAGCTTTCTTT,CASSELGYSEAFF
NA,TRBJ2-7,NA,TRBV7-2,TGTGCCAGCAGCTTCGGGATCTCCTACGAGCAGTACTTC,CASSFGISYEQYF
TRBD1,TRBJ2-7,NA,TRBV10-3,TGTGCCATCAGTGGGGACAGGGCCTACGAGCAGTACTTC,CAISGDRAYEQYF
TRBD1,TRBJ2-5,NA,TRBV19,TGTGCCAGTAAGGGACAGGGGGCAGTTAAGACCCAGTACTTC,CASKGQGAVKTQYF
NA,TRBJ1-3,NA,TRBV2,TGTGCCAGCAGGGCCATTCGAAACACCATATATTTT,CASRAIRNTIYF
NA,TRBJ2-7,NA,TRBV19,TGTGCCAGCAAGCAGCAGACAGGCACCTACGAGCAGTACTTC,CASKQQTGTYEQYF
TRBD1,TRBJ1-1,NA,TRBV6-1,TGTGCCAGCAGTGAAAGGGGACAGGGGGCGTCTTTCTTT,CASSERGQGASFF
NA,TRBJ2-6,NA,TRBV19,TGTGCCAGTAGTCCTGCGCAGGCCAACGTCCTGACTTTC,CASSPAQANVLTF
TRBD2,TRBJ2-7,once,TRBV7-8,TGTGCCAGCAGCAACGGACTAGCTGGAAGCTACGAGCAGTACTTC,CASSNGLAGSYEQYF